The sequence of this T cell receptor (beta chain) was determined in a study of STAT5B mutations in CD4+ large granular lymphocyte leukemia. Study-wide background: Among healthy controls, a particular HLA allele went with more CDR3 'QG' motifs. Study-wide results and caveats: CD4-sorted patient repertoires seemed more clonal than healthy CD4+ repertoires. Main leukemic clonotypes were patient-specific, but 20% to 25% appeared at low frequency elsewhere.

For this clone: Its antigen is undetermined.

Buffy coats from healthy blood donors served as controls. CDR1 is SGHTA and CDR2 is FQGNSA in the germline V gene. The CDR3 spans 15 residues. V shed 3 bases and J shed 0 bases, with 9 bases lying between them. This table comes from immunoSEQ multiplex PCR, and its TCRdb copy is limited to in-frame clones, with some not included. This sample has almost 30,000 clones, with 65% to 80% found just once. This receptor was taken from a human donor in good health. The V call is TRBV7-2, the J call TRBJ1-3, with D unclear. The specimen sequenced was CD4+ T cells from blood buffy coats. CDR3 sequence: CASSFVGVSGNTIYF. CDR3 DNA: TGTGCCAGCAGCTTCGTAGGAGTCTCTGGAAACACCATATATTTT.